Below are 32 T cell receptor beta chains sequenced from a single sample in a study of cytomegalovirus exposure and HLA in healthy donors. Primers included in the PCR were 60 Vbeta and 13 Jbeta primers. The data were produced by immunoSEQ multiplex PCR, yet TCRdb's version contains in-frame clones alone and is incomplete. The sample records around 220,000 clones, more than 60% being singletons. Source material: PBMCs. The receptor source for this set is a girl aged 2 to 9 in good health and CMV-seronegative.

The gene calls are TRBV11-2 and TRBJ2-5; TRBD2 might be the D (6 bases). V was trimmed by 4 bases and J by 0 bases, leaving 21 bases between them. Germline CDR1 reads SGHAT; CDR2 reads FQNNGV. The CDR3 sequence is 18 residues long. CDR3 nucleotide sequence: TGTGCCAGCAGCTCAGTAGCTTCGGGACTCCGGTACCAAGAGACCCAGTACTTC. Its translation: CASSSVASGLRYQETQYF.

The chain recombines TRBV27 with TRBJ2-3, with TRBD2 matching over 10 bases. This CDR3 comprises 18 residues. The V segment lost 2 bases and the J segment 8 bases; nucleotides outside the gene matches: 16. CDR1 MNHEY and CDR2 SMNVEV come from the germline V gene (reference sequence). This chain's CDR3 is CASSLLEPQREGRGTQYF. CDR3 sequence (DNA): TGTGCCAGCAGTTTACTCGAACCCCAGCGGGAGGGCCGAGGTACGCAGTATTTT.

This chain joins TRBV5-6 and TRBJ2-7; 10 nucleotides match TRBD1. With 1 base clipped from V and 2 bases from J, the junction kept 3 bases outside the gene matches. Germline V gene data show CDR1 as SGHDT and CDR2 as YYEEEE. This CDR3 is 15 amino acids long. The CDR3 DNA follows: TGTGCCAGCAGCTTGCGGGGACAGGGGACCTACGAGCAGTACTTC. Translation: CASSLRGQGTYEQYF.

This clone was counted a single time. The chain has TRBV20-1 and TRBJ2-1; D is perhaps TRBD1 (6 bases). Germline CDR1 and CDR2: DFQATT and SNEGSKA (reference sequence). The CDR3 is 11 amino acids. The V end lost 3 bases, the J end lost 7 bases, and 7 bases lay between the germline ends. CDR3 bases: TGCAGTGCTAGGCAGGGGAATGAGCAGTTCTTC. It is translated as CSARQGNEQFF.

This clone came up once. The chain uses TRBV5-1 and TRBJ2-1; D might be TRBD1 (6 bases). V dropped 5 bases and J dropped 10 bases, with 13 bases sitting between them. The CDR3 spans 12 residues. Germline assignment: CDR1 SGHRS and CDR2 YFSETQ. CDR3 residues: CASSLGTIEQFF. CDR3 nucleotide sequence: TGCGCCAGCAGTTTAGGGACAATCGAGCAGTTCTTC.

V usage is TRBV2 and J usage is TRBJ2-1, with TRBD2 matching 10 bases. The CDR3 runs 15 residues. V was pared by 3 bases and J by 8 bases, with 7 bases of the junction left unmatched. Germline V CDR1 and CDR2: SNHLY, FYNNEI. In DNA, the CDR3 is TGTGCCAGCAGTGATGGGACTAGCGCGGTCGATGAGCAGTTCTTC. It yields the protein CASSDGTSAVDEQFF.

V usage is TRBV5-5 and J usage is TRBJ2-2; weak D call: TRBD1 (6 bases). CDR3 size: 16 residues. The germline V gene has CDR1 SGHKS and CDR2 YYEKEE (reference sequence). V shed 0 bases and J shed 0 bases, with 9 bases lying between them. The CDR3 nucleotides are TGTGCCAGCAGCTTGGAACAGGGCGCGAACACCGGGGAGCTGTTTTTT. This gives the protein CASSLEQGANTGELFF.

This chain connects TRBV11-2 to TRBJ1-3; weak D call: TRBD1 (6 bases). Trimming removed 3 bases from V and 3 bases from J, with 6 bases in between. Germline values: CDR1 SGHAT, CDR2 FQNNGV. This CDR3 contains 13 residues. The CDR3 spells CASSFRGGNTIYF. DNA of the CDR3: TGTGCCAGCAGCTTCAGGGGTGGAAACACCATATATTTT.

Only one count was recorded for this clone. The same CDR3 arises from other DNA sequences in this sample as well. The gene calls are TRBV27 and TRBJ1-2; 9 bases agree with TRBD1. The CDR3 is 18 residues long. V dropped 2 bases and J dropped 5; count of bases not matched to a gene: 15. The germline gives CDR1 MNHEY, CDR2 SMNVEV (reference sequence). The CDR3 here is CASSLLGQGLSGHYGYTF. In DNA, the CDR3 is TGTGCCAGCAGTTTACTGGGACAGGGTCTTTCGGGTCATTATGGCTACACCTTC.

This clone was picked up one time. The genes are TRBV7-9 and TRBJ2-4; a possible D gene is TRBD1 (5 bases). CDR1 and CDR2 (germline): SEHNR, FQNEAQ (reference sequence). The CDR3 is made up of 17 amino acids. V lost 1 base and J lost 1, with 14 bases in between. CDR3 DNA: TGTGCCAGCAGCTTAGAAAAGGGGCCACTGGCCAAAAACATTCAGTACTTC. It translates to CASSLEKGPLAKNIQYF.

The chain recombines TRBV29-1 with TRBJ1-2; 10 bases are a match to TRBD1. CDR3 length: 13 residues. Losses at the gene ends were 0 bases for V and 7 bases for J; bases not matched to a gene: 2. Looked up from germline, CDR1 is SQVTM and CDR2 is ANQGSEA. The CDR3, as DNA: TGCAGCGTTGAAGAGAGGACAGGGGGTGGCTACACCTTC. Encoded protein: CSVEERTGGGYTF.

This clone has only one observation. The chain is built from TRBV27 and TRBJ2-5, with D uncertain. The CDR3 is made up of 13 amino acids. Germline V gene data show CDR1 as MNHEY and CDR2 as SMNVEV (reference sequence). Trimming took off 1 base at V and 2 bases at J, with 5 bases between the two ends. The CDR3 DNA follows: TGTGCCAGCAGTTTATACTTGCAAGAGACCCAGTACTTC. Its protein is CASSLYLQETQYF.

In DNA form, the CDR3 reads TGCGCCAGCAGTGAGTCGTATAGCGGGAGTTCGAAGTTCTTC. It specifies CASSESYSGSSKFF. The chain has TRBV10-1 and TRBJ2-1, with 9 bases lining up with TRBD2. CDR1 and CDR2 from the germline V gene are WNHNN and SYGVQD (reference sequence). The CDR3 contains 14 residues. With 0 bases clipped from V and 14 bases from J, the junction kept 8 bases outside the gene matches.

This clone appeared a few times. The chain links TRBV6-5 to TRBJ2-7, with 7 bases identical to TRBD2. This CDR3 is built from 12 residues. Germline CDR1 reads MNHEY; CDR2 reads SVGAGI. V trimming: 8 bases; J trimming: 6 bases; junction bases outside the gene matches: 7. The DNA for the CDR3 is TGTGCCAGCGCGGGGGACCTTCGCGAGCAGTACTTC. Its protein is CASAGDLREQYF.

The chain recombines TRBV18 with TRBJ2-3; a weak D match, TRBD2 (5 bases). CDR3 length equals 14 residues. The germline CDR1 and CDR2 sequences are KGHSH and LQKENI. Between the trimmed V and J ends, which lost 4 bases and 8 bases, there was a span of 16 bases. CDR3: CASSLPYSEGTQYF. For the CDR3, the DNA is TGTGCCAGCTCACTCCCTTATAGCGAAGGTACGCAGTATTTT.

The rearrangement joins TRBV6-1 to TRBJ2-7; tentatively, D is TRBD2 (5 bases). Germline CDR1 and CDR2: MNHNS and SASEGT. This CDR3 spans 17 amino acids. V lost 2 bases, J lost 0 bases, and 17 bases lay in between. CDR3 loop: CASSEPTRTSSSYEQYF. The CDR3 bases are TGTGCCAGCAGTGAACCGACACGGACTTCAAGCTCCTACGAGCAGTACTTC.

The gene calls are TRBV11-2 and TRBJ2-7, with D possibly matching TRBD1 (7 bases). The CDR3 totals 17 residues. Deletions cut 5 bases from V and 0 bases from J, with 20 bases between. CDR1 and CDR2 (germline): SGHAT, FQNNGV. The CDR3 loop reads CASSGPRQGGSSYEQYF. In DNA, the CDR3 is TGTGCCAGCAGCGGGCCCCGGCAGGGGGGCAGCTCCTACGAGCAGTACTTC.

There are a few counts of this clone. The V call is TRBV30, the J call TRBJ2-1; 14 bases map to TRBD2. In germline, CDR1 is GTSNPN, CDR2 SVGIG (reference sequence). The CDR3 extends over 22 amino acids. The J segment lost 0 bases and the V segment lost 1 base, leaving 17 bases of the junction unmatched. CDR3: CAWSGPGLAGVPTSGSYNEQFF. The CDR3 DNA reads TGTGCCTGGAGTGGACCGGGACTAGCGGGAGTCCCCACGAGCGGCTCCTACAATGAGCAGTTCTTC.

This sequence joins TRBV6-1 and TRBJ2-5; D not resolved. The CDR3 is 15 residues long. Trimming took 6 bases from V and 1 from J, leaving 15 bases between them. Germline CDR1 and CDR2: MNHNS and SASEGT. CDR3 in DNA: TGTGCCAGCAGGGGTTTACAGTCCCCCCAAGAGACCCAGTACTTC. Its translation: CASRGLQSPQETQYF.

There are a few counts of this clone. This chain connects TRBV5-4 to TRBJ1-4; D is possibly TRBD1 (5 bases). Deletions cut 2 bases from V and 8 bases from J, with 7 bases between. The CDR3 spans 12 residues. Looked up from germline, CDR1 is SGHNT and CDR2 is YYREEE (reference sequence). The chain's CDR3 is CASSFDSEKLFF. CDR3 sequence (DNA): TGTGCCAGCAGCTTCGACAGCGAAAAACTGTTTTTT.

The chain employs TRBV6-5 and TRBJ1-2; D not certain. This CDR3 has 13 residues. In germline, CDR1 is MNHEY, CDR2 SVGAGI. V lost 4 bases, J lost 1 base, and 7 bases lay in between. The CDR3 nucleotides are TGTGCCAGCAGTTCCCGTGTTAACTATGGCTACACCTTC. It yields the protein CASSSRVNYGYTF.

This clone was observed a handful of times. J is TRBJ1-5 and V is TRBV30; D is ambiguous. V was trimmed by 0 bases and J by 5 bases, leaving 8 bases between them. Germline V gene sequence: CDR1 GTSNPN, CDR2 SVGIG (reference sequence). The CDR3 consists of 13 residues. CDR3 in DNA: TGTGCCTGGAGTGTACAGCCGGATCAGCCCCAGCATTTT. Its protein product is CAWSVQPDQPQHF.

This clone was seen just once. The chain recombines TRBV25-1 with TRBJ1-6, with D hard to call. V lost 3 bases and J 4 bases, leaving 10 bases between the germline ends. This CDR3 spans 15 amino acids. Germline-derived CDR1 and CDR2 are MGHDK and SYGVNS. CDR3: CASSDPGSYNSPLHF. CDR3 nucleotides: TGTGCCAGCAGTGACCCCGGGTCTTATAATTCACCCCTCCACTTT.

This clone has a handful of counts. Mismatch with germline at one junction end may stem from a read error. The chain recombines TRBV7-9 with TRBJ1-4; TRBD1 agrees at 11 bases. CDR1 and CDR2 from the germline V gene are SEHNR and FQNEAQ (reference sequence). The CDR3 has 18 amino acids. CDR3 coding DNA: TGTTCCAGCAGCTTAGCGGGACAGGGGGGTTCAACTAATGAAAAACTGTTTTTT. Protein product: CSSSLAGQGGSTNEKLFF.

This clone was picked up one time. The rearrangement uses TRBV25-1 and TRBJ2-7, with 8 nucleotides matching TRBD1. This CDR3 contains 14 residues. With V trimmed by 4 bases and J by 2 bases, 4 bases remained unmatched. Germline CDR1 and CDR2: MGHDK and SYGVNS. The CDR3 loop is CASSGTGNPYEQYF. The DNA for the CDR3 is TGTGCCAGCAGTGGGACAGGGAACCCCTACGAGCAGTACTTC.

This chain uses TRBV10-2 with TRBJ2-1, with TRBD2 identical over 14 bases. J lost 7 bases, V lost 5 bases, and 7 bases had no gene match. CDR1 and CDR2 (germline): WSHSY, SAAADI. This CDR3 region has 16 residues. The CDR3 DNA follows: TGCGCCAGCAGTCCTGGGACTAGCGGGGGCCTAAATGAGCAGTTCTTC. It is translated as CASSPGTSGGLNEQFF.

V and J are TRBV9 and TRBJ1-3; a possible D gene is TRBD1 (5 bases). Trimming left V 0 bases short and J 10 bases short, with 11 bases between. The CDR3 sequence is 13 residues long. Per the germline V gene, CDR1 is SGDLS and CDR2 is YYNGEE. CDR3 protein: CASSVEDGATIYF. The CDR3 DNA reads TGTGCCAGCAGCGTAGAGGATGGGGCGACCATATATTTT. Using reference TRBV9 and TRBJ1-3 for the parts outside the CDR3, the full variable domain is DSGVTQTPKHLITATGQRVTLRCSPRSGDLSVYWYQQSLDQGLQFLIQYYNGEERAKGNILERFSAQQFPDLHSELNLSSLELGDSALYFCASSVEDGATIYFGEGSWLTVV.

The V call is TRBV11-2, the J call TRBJ1-2; TRBD1 matches 11 bases. CDR3 size: 16 residues. V gave up 5 bases and J gave up 6 bases; unmatched junction bases: 11. Germline V gene lookup returns CDR1 SGHAT and CDR2 FQNNGV. The chain's CDR3 is CASSTGQGARDHGYTF. In nucleotides, the CDR3 is TGTGCCAGCAGCACCGGACAGGGGGCGAGGGATCATGGCTACACCTTC.

V is TRBV2 and J is TRBJ2-7, with no clear D. CDR3 length: 13 residues. Germline CDR1 reads SNHLY; CDR2 reads FYNNEI. V was trimmed by 0 bases and J by 4 bases, leaving 7 bases between them. CDR3 sequence: CASSEAREYEQYF. The CDR3 bases are TGTGCCAGCAGTGAAGCGAGAGAATACGAGCAGTACTTC.

The chain employs TRBV18 and TRBJ2-3; 13 bases are shared with TRBD2. Germline V CDR1 and CDR2: KGHSH, LQKENI. CDR3 length equals 19 residues. The J segment lost 3 bases and the V segment lost 3 bases, leaving 12 bases of the junction unmatched. As DNA, the CDR3 is TGTGCCAGCTCACCCGGACTAGCGGGAGAACTTTTTGGAACAGATACGCAGTATTTT. Amino acids: CASSPGLAGELFGTDTQYF.

The gene calls are TRBV5-7 and TRBJ2-7, with 7 bases aligning to TRBD1. TRBV5-7 is an ORF; its function is uncertain. The V and J ends lost 8 bases and 2 bases, in that order; junction bases with no gene match: 13. The CDR3 runs to 15 residues. The CDR3 loop is CASRTGRSPAYEQYF. The CDR3 DNA sequence: TGTGCCAGTAGGACAGGAAGGTCCCCCGCCTACGAGCAGTACTTC.

This chain links TRBV4-1 with TRBJ2-7; 7 nucleotides agree with TRBD1. V was clipped by 0 bases and J by 0 bases; unmatched bases: 5. Per the germline V gene, CDR1 is MGHRA and CDR2 is YSYEKL. The CDR3 totals 16 residues. CDR3 protein: CASSQEATGASYEQYF. CDR3 in DNA: TGCGCCAGCAGCCAAGAGGCTACAGGGGCCTCCTACGAGCAGTACTTC.